Below are 25 T cell receptor beta chains sequenced from a single sample in a study of T cell repertoires in cytomegalovirus infection. TCRdb independently ran MiXCR on the reads; one entry per CDR3 protein. The sample lists 200,000 to 300,000 distinct CDR3 sequences, over 8% seen once, with over 13% in the top ten. Specimen: PBMCs. The receptors originated from a human donor in good health (CMV status not recorded). Some clones in this sample may be carry-over from other donors' samples.

This clonotype has a handful of counts. The CDR3 is CATSATKGQGGGNTGELFF. The CDR3 DNA is TGTGCCACCAGTGCCACTAAGGGACAGGGGGGAGGCAACACCGGGGAGCTGTTTTTT. The V call is TRBV24-1, the J call TRBJ2-2; the match to TRBD1 covers 11 bases. There are 19 residues in the CDR3. Germline CDR1 and CDR2: KGHDR and SFDVKD. Trimming at V came to 5 bases and at J to 2 bases, leaving 12 bases not matched to a gene.

The chain carries TRBV25-1 and TRBJ2-2, with 9 bases identical to TRBD1. CDR3 length equals 20 residues. V trimming: 1 base; J trimming: 4 bases; junction bases outside the gene matches: 16. The V gene's germline CDR1 is MGHDK and CDR2 SYGVNS. DNA for the CDR3: TGTGCCAGCAGTGAATTGGCCCGGGACAGGGATCCCGATGGCACCGGGGAGCTGTTTTTT. It codes for CASSELARDRDPDGTGELFF.

The V call is TRBV7-9, the J call TRBJ1-5; perhaps TRBD1 as D (5 bases). CDR1 and CDR2 from the germline V gene are SEHNR and FQNEAQ (reference sequence). The CDR3 loop spans 13 amino acids. V lost 5 bases, J lost 9 bases, and 14 bases lay in between. CDR3 residues: CASSKDSLGPQHF. The CDR3 DNA follows: TGTGCCAGCAGCAAAGACAGCTTGGGGCCCCAGCATTTT.

This clonotype showed up many times. The chain recombines TRBV7-6 with TRBJ2-2; 11 bases align to TRBD2. Germline trimming cut 0 bases from V and 9 bases from J; bases unmatched to any gene: 6. In germline, CDR1 is SGHVS, CDR2 FNYEAQ. This CDR3 has 16 amino acids. The CDR3 protein is CASSLASGGARRELFF. The DNA of the CDR3 is TGTGCCAGCAGCTTAGCTAGCGGGGGGGCTCGTCGGGAGCTGTTTTTT.

Many counts were recorded for this clonotype. The V gene is TRBV7-8, the J gene TRBJ2-7, with a possible D match to TRBD2 (5 bases). The length of the CDR3 is 15 residues. Trimming pared 5 bases from V and 0 bases from J, leaving 14 bases between. Germline assignment: CDR1 SGHVS and CDR2 FQNEAQ. The CDR3 bases are TGTGCCAGCAGCCCAAGGACTTCCAGCTCCTACGAGCAGTACTTC. Translation: CASSPRTSSSYEQYF.

The V gene is TRBV7-9, the J gene TRBJ1-5; D is unresolved. The germline CDR1 and CDR2 sequences are SEHNR and FQNEAQ (reference sequence). The V and J ends lost 5 bases and 3 bases respectively, with 5 bases between them. The CDR3 runs 12 residues. CDR3 DNA sequence: TGTGCCAGCAGCAATTACAATCAGCCCCAGCATTTT. Translating gives CASSNYNQPQHF. Full variable domain (outside the CDR3, taken from reference TRBV7-9 and TRBJ1-5): DTGVSQNPRHKITKRGQNVTFRCDPISEHNRLYWYRQTLGQGPEFLTYFQNEAQLEKSRLLSDRFSAERPKGSFSTLEIQRTEQGDSAMYLCASSNYNQPQHFGDGTRLSIL.

This clonotype was seen at least ten times. The V and J genes are TRBV6-2 or TRBV6-3 and TRBJ2-6; D is uncertain. CDR3 size: 17 residues. With 7 bases removed from V and 0 bases from J, the gap between germline ends came to 16 bases. CDR1 MNHEY and CDR2 SVGEGT come from the germline V gene. For the CDR3, the DNA is TGTGCCAGCATCCTCGGCAGCTTAAGCTCTGGGGCCAACGTCCTGACTTTC. Translated, it gives CASILGSLSSGANVLTF.

This clonotype was detected many times. The rearrangement joins TRBV7-9 to TRBJ1-5, with D possibly TRBD1 on 6 matching bases. In germline, CDR1 is SEHNR, CDR2 FQNEAQ (reference sequence). CDR3 length equals 14 residues. V lost 5 bases and J 3 bases, leaving 11 bases between the germline ends. In nucleotides, the CDR3 is TGTGCCAGCAGCCTAGGGGGGACCAATCAGCCCCAGCATTTT. Translated: CASSLGGTNQPQHF.

The V and J genes are TRBV25-1 and TRBJ1-6; D might be TRBD1 (6 bases). Between the trimmed V and J ends, which lost 9 bases and 10 bases, there was a span of 13 bases. The germline CDR1 and CDR2 sequences are MGHDK and SYGVNS. This CDR3 is 12 amino acids long. The CDR3 DNA sequence: TGTGCCAGTTCCTTGAGGGGGTCACCCCTCCACTTT. This translates into CASSLRGSPLHF.

This clonotype appeared a few times. This chain links TRBV11-2 with TRBJ2-7, with TRBD1 matching over 11 bases. The junction had 7 bases not matched to a gene; V was cut back by 5 bases and J by 7 bases. This CDR3 is built from 14 residues. The germline V gene has CDR1 SGHAT and CDR2 FQNNGV. CDR3 residues: CASSARTGGSEQYF. In nucleotides, the CDR3 is TGTGCCAGCAGCGCCCGGACAGGGGGCAGTGAGCAGTACTTC.

This clonotype was counted many times. The chain employs TRBV7-2 and TRBJ2-5; 12 bases fit TRBD2. Per the germline V gene, CDR1 is SGHTA and CDR2 is FQGNSA. Germline trimming cut 4 bases from V and 5 bases from J; bases unmatched to any gene: 8. The CDR3 sequence is 16 residues long. CDR3 DNA sequence: TGTGCCAGCAGCTACCTAGCGGGGGGGCTGAGGGAGACCCAGTACTTC. This codes for CASSYLAGGLRETQYF.

This chain connects TRBV27 to TRBJ1-1, with D perhaps TRBD1 (5 bases). The ends were cut back, 7 bases at V and 1 base at J, with 16 bases in the middle. The CDR3 has 15 residues. Germline values: CDR1 MNHEY, CDR2 SMNVEV (reference sequence). DNA for the CDR3: TGTGCCAGCATCTCAGGGTACAAGACGAACACTGAAGCTTTCTTT. Protein product: CASISGYKTNTEAFF.

This clonotype occurred many times. The chain links TRBV7-2 to TRBJ2-4, with 9 bases identical to TRBD1. The ends lost 0 bases at V and 4 bases at J; junction bases unmatched: 1. The CDR3 runs to 15 residues. CDR1 and CDR2 (germline): SGHTA, FQGNSA. The chain's CDR3 is CASSLAGTGKNIQYF. The CDR3, as DNA: TGTGCCAGCAGCTTAGCGGGGACAGGGAAAAACATTCAGTACTTC.

This clonotype has a count of ten or more. The chain joins TRBV7-2 to TRBJ2-2; 8 bases are shared with TRBD2. CDR1 and CDR2 (germline): SGHTA, FQGNSA. After removal of 5 bases from V and 3 bases from J, the junction contained 5 bases not matched to a gene. The CDR3 has 15 residues. CDR3 residues: CASSPEAGDTGELFF. The CDR3 DNA sequence: TGTGCCAGCAGCCCGGAAGCGGGAGACACCGGGGAGCTGTTTTTT.

This clonotype was seen ten or more times. The V and J genes are TRBV7-2 and TRBJ2-5, with 9 bases that match TRBD1. The CDR3 extends over 14 amino acids. V lost 4 bases to trimming and J lost 7 bases; unmatched junction nucleotides: 7. Per germline, CDR1 SGHTA and CDR2 FQGNSA. The chain's CDR3 is CASSSHRTGATQYF. The CDR3 DNA reads TGTGCCAGCAGCTCACACCGGACAGGGGCGACCCAGTACTTC.

This clonotype was seen more than once but under ten times. V usage is TRBV14 and J usage is TRBJ1-3; a possible D gene is TRBD1 (5 bases). V was trimmed by 4 bases and J by 3 bases, leaving 10 bases between them. The CDR3 totals 14 residues. Per germline, CDR1 SGHDN and CDR2 FVKESK. CDR3 bases: TGTGCCAGCAGCCCAGGACAAGTTGGAAACACCATATATTTT. Protein sequence: CASSPGQVGNTIYF.

This clonotype was picked up a small number of times. CDR3 in amino acids: CAISESAFEQYF. The CDR3 DNA reads TGTGCCATCAGTGAGTCGGCCTTTGAGCAGTACTTC. J is TRBJ2-7 and V is TRBV10-3; D gene unclear. Between the trimmed V and J ends, which lost 0 bases and 7 bases, there was a span of 7 bases. The V gene's germline CDR1 is ENHRY and CDR2 SYGVKD. This CDR3 region has 12 residues.

This clonotype was seen at least ten times. This chain uses TRBV7-2 with TRBJ2-5; TRBD1 might be the D (6 bases). Trimming pared 7 bases from V and 5 bases from J, leaving 20 bases between. Germline values: CDR1 SGHTA, CDR2 FQGNSA. The CDR3 has 15 residues. The CDR3 region is CASMDRAGGRETQYF. The CDR3, as DNA: TGTGCCAGCATGGACAGAGCAGGCGGTAGGGAGACCCAGTACTTC.

To note about this clonotype: Compared with germline, one end of the junction differs, possibly owing to a read error. The rearrangement uses TRBV2 and TRBJ2-1; D gene ambiguous. The CDR3 runs to 12 residues. Germline lookup yields CDR1 SNHLY and CDR2 FYNNEI. The chain's CDR3 is CASSAGLEPYRF. CDR3 nucleotide sequence: TGTGCCAGCAGTGCCGGCTTAGAACCCTACCGGTTC.

This clonotype was counted ten times or more. The chain joins TRBV7-2 to TRBJ1-2; possibly TRBD1 for D (6 bases). The CDR3 runs 12 residues. CDR1 SGHTA and CDR2 FQGNSA come from the germline V gene. V lost 7 bases to trimming and J lost 5 bases, with 11 bases between them. The chain's CDR3 is CASTTGLYGYTF. CDR3 coding DNA: TGTGCCAGCACCACAGGGCTTTATGGCTACACCTTC.

This clonotype was found many times. The genes are TRBV7-2 and TRBJ2-2, with D perhaps TRBD1 (5 bases). This CDR3 contains 14 residues. Germline CDR1 is SGHTA and CDR2 is FQGNSA. The ends were cut back, 0 bases at V and 7 bases at J, with 9 bases in the middle. CDR3 sequence reads: CASSLAVQGGELFF. CDR3 nucleotide sequence: TGTGCCAGCAGCTTAGCCGTCCAGGGCGGGGAGCTGTTTTTT.

This clonotype was picked up many times. V gene TRBV7-2 combines with J gene TRBJ1-1; the D is unclear. Germline V gene sequence: CDR1 SGHTA, CDR2 FQGNSA. CDR3 size: 14 residues. V was pared by 1 base and J by 0 bases, with 6 bases between. The CDR3 region has the DNA TGTGCCAGCAGCTTAGTTTTTATGAACACTGAAGCTTTCTTT. This encodes CASSLVFMNTEAFF.

In this sample, this clonotype turned up many times. This chain uses TRBV7-2 with TRBJ2-4, with 7 bases identical to TRBD2. The length of the CDR3 is 12 residues. Unmatched junction bases numbered 6, after V lost 1 base and J lost 15 bases. CDR1 is SGHTA and CDR2 is FQGNSA in the germline V gene. Here the CDR3 DNA reads TGTGCCAGCAGCTTAGATAGGCGGGAGCGGTACTTC. This codes for CASSLDRRERYF.

This clonotype was counted only a few times. V gene TRBV19 combines with J gene TRBJ1-2; D unclear. V was shortened by 8 bases and J by 4 bases, with 14 bases between the two germline ends. Germline CDR1 LNHDA, CDR2 SQIVND (reference sequence). CDR3 length: 13 residues. CDR3 residues: CASGGDFGYGYTF. CDR3 coding DNA: TGTGCCAGTGGAGGAGATTTCGGCTATGGCTACACCTTC.

There are many counts of this clonotype. This sequence joins TRBV7-2 and TRBJ1-5; TRBD1 aligns across 7 bases. The CDR3 is 15 residues long. Germline assignment: CDR1 SGHTA and CDR2 FQGNSA. The ends lost 4 bases at V and 2 bases at J; junction bases unmatched: 5. Written as DNA, the CDR3 is TGTGCCAGCAGCTCTAATGGACAGGGCAATCAGCCCCAGCATTTT. Translated, it gives CASSSNGQGNQPQHF.